Detailed here is one T cell receptor beta chain. In its sample, this clonotype was seen a few times. The antigen it binds to is not known. No qualities accompany the bases; no much larger clone lies one base away. This sample was taken from a study of blood T cells in healthy people across ages (dated by TCRdb to the mid-2010s). At the level of the whole study: Template switching captured roughly one uniquely barcoded TCR beta cDNA molecule per two T cells in model experiments. To avoid experimental bias, donors of different ages were randomly spread across the sequencing lanes. For two donors (one aged 18 to 29 and one aged 80 or older), the study analyzed two additional independent replicas of 1 million unique cDNA reads from the same blood draw. The donors were divided into four age groups: young (average 16 years), middle-aged (approximately 39), aged (about 61) and long-lived (around 80). Age-related changes in TCR beta repertoire diversity were measured in the study by deep sequencing normalized with unique cDNA molecular identifiers.

Systemically healthy Caucasian individuals from Russia, around 39 in total and aged roughly 6 to 95 years, were included as donors. Roughly 10 milliliters of peripheral blood were drawn from each donor into EDTA-treated Vacutainer tubes. Ficoll-Paque density-gradient centrifugation was used to isolate PBMCs, with at least 6.5 million obtained per sample. Trizol reagent was used to extract total RNA from the PBMCs, yielding at least 6 micrograms per sample. For every donor, flow cytometry on a PBMC aliquot measured the percentage of naive CD45RAhigh/CD27high T cells. Beyond this particular receptor, the publication reports: Estimates of total diversity based on one million sequenced T cells were regarded as lower bounds and as underestimates. Since profiling was done on bulk unsorted PBMCs, naive and antigen-experienced compartments could not be conclusively compared. Compared with the aged group, the long-lived group had more naive CD4+ T cells, fewer expanded clones and increased TCR diversity, suggesting age selection. As age increased, observed TCR beta diversity per million T cells dropped in a roughly linear way, and a significant reduction was already evident by age 40. A strong correlation was found between observed TCR beta diversity and the percentage of naive T cells measured by flow cytometry. Because donor CMV infection status was unknown, age-related changes in expanded clonotypes were potentially confounded.

The library came from 5' RACE. Data came from an Illumina HiSeq 2500. A second PCR of roughly 7 to 11 cycles was performed with a sample-barcoded 5' primer and a J-beta primer mix. A unique molecular identifier was introduced onto each TCR beta cDNA molecule by a template-switch 5' adaptor carrying 12 random nucleotides. Each sample yielded at least 3 million CDR3-containing paired-end reads. First-strand cDNA synthesis was performed from all RNA using the Mint cDNA synthesis kit, with priming by a TRBC-specific oligonucleotide. All cDNA was treated with uracil-DNA glycosylase and then went through a first 18-cycle PCR with the universal primers M1SS and BC2_uni_R. The paper's processing steps were these. Each sample was normalized by randomly selecting 1 million high-quality reads, each carrying a distinct molecular identifier. Instead of being binned into consensus sequences, reads that shared molecular identifiers were thrown out. CDR3 identification, clonotype clustering and error correction used MiTCR with a Q25 quality threshold and the strictest error-elimination algorithm. A nonparametric unseen species model with Euler transformation was used to estimate a lower bound on total TCR beta diversity. TCRdb trimmed the raw reads at Q25, called clones with MiXCR and kept productive beta chains. Every distinct CDR3 protein forms one entry, paired with its most common genes and DNA. The V and J calls were not made by the authors but by TCRdb's processing. For this sample there are about 830,000 distinct CDR3 sequences; 62% appear just once. The leading ten clones occupy roughly a quarter of the sample.

V gives up 3 bases and J gives up 4 bases, and the segment between their germline ends measures 15 bases. Its CDR3 holds 14 amino acids, cysteine through phenylalanine. The DNA shown is the 42-base CDR3, in frame from base 1. CDR1 is given as SQVTM and CDR2 as ANQGSEA, both from the germline V gene. Sequenced input: blood. This chain is built from TRBV29-1 and TRBJ1-1; TRBD1 is perhaps the D gene, given 5 matching bases. The sequence derives from a man aged 25-45 years in good health. The sequenced DNA is TGCAGCGTTGATCTTGACGACGGGGCCACTGAAGCTTTCTTT. This gives the protein CSVDLDDGATEAFF.